The next 30 T cell receptor beta chains were all read from a single sample in a study of T cell responses to AZD1222 COVID-19 vaccine. Libraries were prepared by immunoSEQ multiplex PCR; TCRdb keeps only in-frame clonotypes and omits some of them. This table has some 140,000 clones, 88% appearing once. This specimen was peripheral blood, taken on day 0 of AZD1222 vaccination. The source is an adult in good health.

The chain has TRBV10-1 and TRBJ1-2; 12 bases line up with TRBD1. The CDR3 consists of 15 residues. Germline CDR1 and CDR2: WNHNN and SYGVQD (reference sequence). V was pared by 4 bases and J by 3 bases, with 3 bases of the junction left unmatched. The CDR3 bases are TGCGCCAGCAGTGCAGGGACAGGGGGCGACTATGGCTACACCTTC. This codes for CASSAGTGGDYGYTF.

This clone was seen a handful of times. CDR3: CASTLGGVDEKVFF. In DNA form, the CDR3 reads TGTGCCAGCACCCTGGGGGGCGTGGATGAAAAGGTGTTTTTT. This chain uses TRBV28 with TRBJ1-4; perhaps TRBD1 as D (6 bases). CDR1 MDHEN and CDR2 SYDVKM come from the germline V gene. V was shortened by 7 bases and J by 15 bases, with 24 bases between the two germline ends. The CDR3 runs 14 residues.

The genes are TRBV14 and TRBJ1-3, with D possibly being TRBD1 (6 bases). Per the germline V gene, CDR1 is SGHDN and CDR2 is FVKESK. V was trimmed by 4 bases and J by 9 bases, leaving 10 bases between them. This CDR3 spans 12 amino acids. CDR3 region: CASSRQGITIYF. The CDR3 nucleotides are TGTGCCAGCAGCCGGCAGGGGATCACCATATATTTT.

CDR3 in DNA: TGTGCCAGCAGTTCATGGGGAAATAGCAATCAGCCCCAGCATTTT. Its protein product is CASSSWGNSNQPQHF. This chain joins TRBV27 and TRBJ1-5; D gene uncertain. Trimming shortened V by 4 bases and J by 0 bases, and 10 bases separated the two germline ends. Germline CDR1 reads MNHEY; CDR2 reads SMNVEV (reference sequence). The CDR3 has 15 amino acids.

This chain joins TRBV13 and TRBJ1-3; TRBD1 agrees at 7 bases. V lost 1 base to trimming and J lost 0 bases; unmatched junction nucleotides: 6. Germline CDR1 and CDR2: PRHDT and FYEKMQ (reference sequence). The CDR3 contains 17 residues. The CDR3 sequence is CASSLEWTGGSGNTIYF. The DNA for the CDR3 is TGTGCCAGCAGCTTAGAATGGACAGGCGGCTCTGGAAACACCATATATTTT.

The chain joins TRBV15 to TRBJ1-1; 7 nucleotides match TRBD1. Trimming cost V 5 bases and J 3 bases; bases outside gene matches: 9. This CDR3 comprises 15 residues. Per the germline V gene, CDR1 is LNHNV and CDR2 is YYDKDF (reference sequence). CDR3 coding DNA: TGTGCCACCAGCGGAGGCAGGGGGTGGGACACTGAAGCTTTCTTT. It codes for CATSGGRGWDTEAFF.

The chain recombines TRBV19 with TRBJ1-2; 8 bases map to TRBD1. J lost 5 bases, V lost 4 bases, and 9 bases had no gene match. Germline V gene data show CDR1 as LNHDA and CDR2 as SQIVND (reference sequence). This CDR3 spans 15 amino acids. CDR3 amino acids: CASSKDDRGWYGYTF. The CDR3 DNA sequence: TGTGCCAGTAGTAAGGACGACAGGGGTTGGTATGGCTACACCTTC.

This clone was seen only once. This chain connects TRBV2 to TRBJ2-2, with D maybe TRBD1 (6 bases). This CDR3 has 13 residues. Trimming stripped 5 bases from V and 6 bases from J, with 10 bases between. Germline V CDR1 and CDR2: SNHLY, FYNNEI. CDR3 residues: CASSPTGPGELFF. The CDR3 DNA reads as TGTGCCAGCAGTCCCACAGGGCCCGGGGAGCTGTTTTTT. Full variable domain (missing parts from reference TRBV2 and TRBJ2-2): EPEVTQTPSHQVTQMGQEVILRCVPISNHLYFYWYRQILGQKVEFLVSFYNNEISEKSEIFDDQFSVERPDGSNFTLKIRSTKLEDSAMYFCASSPTGPGELFFGEGSRLTVL.

This chain connects TRBV9 to TRBJ1-1, with D hard to call. V was clipped by 1 base and J by 0 bases, with 7 bases between them. The germline V gene has CDR1 SGDLS and CDR2 YYNGEE. The CDR3 covers 14 residues. The CDR3: CASSVSTLNTEAFF. The CDR3 region has the DNA TGTGCCAGCAGCGTATCGACGTTGAACACTGAAGCTTTCTTT.

This rearrangement joins TRBV4-3 to TRBJ2-7; D is ambiguous. The CDR3 has 16 amino acids. Germline V lookup: CDR1 LGHNA, CDR2 YSLEER. Trimming pared 0 bases from V and 3 bases from J, leaving 15 bases between. The CDR3 DNA reads as TGCGCCAGCAGCCAAGATCTATACAGTGCCGACTACGAGCAGTACTTC. Translating gives CASSQDLYSADYEQYF.

The chain employs TRBV29-1 and TRBJ1-1; D unresolved. The CDR3 covers 13 residues. Looked up from germline, CDR1 is SQVTM and CDR2 is ANQGSEA. V shed 4 bases and J shed 1 base, with 10 bases lying between them. Here the CDR3 reads CSVGWRTNTEAFF. The DNA of the CDR3 is TGCAGCGTTGGTTGGAGAACGAACACTGAAGCTTTCTTT.

The V and J genes are TRBV28 and TRBJ1-5, with D possibly TRBD1 on 6 matching bases. This CDR3 region has 13 residues. Trimming pared 8 bases from V and 2 bases from J, leaving 10 bases between. Germline CDR1 MDHEN, CDR2 SYDVKM. The CDR3 DNA is TGTGCCAGCGTACAGGGTGGCAATCAGCCCCAGCATTTT. Amino acids: CASVQGGNQPQHF.

V gene TRBV5-4 combines with J gene TRBJ2-5; D could derive from TRBD1 or TRBD2 (6 bases each). V lost 6 bases, J lost 0 bases, and 18 bases lay in between. The CDR3 sequence is 16 residues long. Germline CDR1 reads SGHNT; CDR2 reads YYREEE (reference sequence). CDR3 nucleotides: TGTGCCAGCACCTCCGGGGGCTCCTCCTACCAAGAGACCCAGTACTTC. Protein sequence: CASTSGGSSYQETQYF.

This clone was counted only a few times. The chain uses TRBV30 and TRBJ2-1, with 8 positions matching TRBD2. CDR1 GTSNPN and CDR2 SVGIG come from the germline V gene (reference sequence). CDR3 length: 14 residues. V dropped 3 bases and J dropped 6; count of bases not matched to a gene: 7. CDR3 region: CAWRTSEYVNEQFF. The CDR3 region has the DNA TGTGCCTGGAGGACTAGCGAGTACGTCAATGAGCAGTTCTTC.

The gene calls are TRBV19 and TRBJ2-2, with D perhaps given as TRBD1 or TRBD2 (7 bases each). The CDR3 spans 17 residues. Trimming pared 6 bases from V and 3 bases from J, leaving 20 bases between. Germline V lookup: CDR1 LNHDA, CDR2 SQIVND (reference sequence). The CDR3 protein is CASSPGGAGGDTGELFF. The DNA of the CDR3 is TGTGCCAGTAGCCCAGGGGGGGCAGGCGGGGACACCGGGGAGCTGTTTTTT. Drawing the rest from reference TRBV19 and TRBJ2-2, the complete variable domain is DGGITQSPKYLFRKEGQNVTLSCEQNLNHDAMYWYRQDPGQGLRLIYYSQIVNDFQKGDIAEGYSVSREKKESFPLTVTSAQKNPTAFYLCASSPGGAGGDTGELFFGEGSRLTVL.

V usage is TRBV3-1 (or the pseudogene TRBV3-2) and J usage is TRBJ2-7; TRBD2 aligns across 16 bases. V trimming: 4 bases; J trimming: 12 bases; junction bases outside the gene matches: 6. There are 14 residues in the CDR3. The germline gives CDR1 LGHDT, CDR2 YNNKEL (reference sequence). The CDR3 region has the DNA TGTGCCAGCAGCCCCCAAGGGACTAGCGGGGGGGTGTACTTC. This sequence encodes CASSPQGTSGGVYF.

This clone was recorded once. V gene TRBV7-8 combines with J gene TRBJ1-6, with 8 bases lining up with TRBD1. Germline trimming cut 5 bases from V and 10 bases from J; bases unmatched to any gene: 13. The CDR3 runs 16 residues. Germline V gene sequence: CDR1 SGHVS, CDR2 FQNEAQ. The CDR3 sequence is CASSPTGQVQGSPLHF. In DNA, the CDR3 is TGTGCCAGCAGCCCAACGGGACAGGTCCAAGGATCACCCCTCCACTTT. Supplemented by reference TRBV7-8 and TRBJ1-6, the full variable domain reads GAGVSQSPRYKVAKRGQDVALRCDPISGHVSLFWYQQALGQGPEFLTYFQNEAQLDKSGLPSDRFFAERPEGSVSTLKIQRTQQEDSAVYLCASSPTGQVQGSPLHFGNGTRLTVT.

The rearrangement joins TRBV4-1 to TRBJ2-5, with a tentative D call TRBD2 (6 bases). The germline gives CDR1 MGHRA, CDR2 YSYEKL. This CDR3 has 15 residues. V was clipped by 1 base and J by 4 bases, with 13 bases between them. Here the CDR3 reads CASSQVIAGTETQYF. The DNA for the CDR3 is TGCGCCAGCAGCCAAGTGATTGCGGGGACAGAGACCCAGTACTTC.

This rearrangement joins TRBV7-2 to TRBJ1-3; tentatively, D is TRBD1 (5 bases). The V and J ends lost 5 bases and 4 bases respectively, with 15 bases between them. Germline CDR1 and CDR2: SGHTA and FQGNSA. The CDR3 is made up of 15 amino acids. The CDR3 region is CASSAIAGAGNTIYF. For the CDR3, the DNA is TGTGCCAGCAGCGCTATTGCCGGGGCCGGAAACACCATATATTTT.

The chain is built from TRBV6-5 and TRBJ2-1, with 7 bases lining up with TRBD1. Per germline, CDR1 MNHEY and CDR2 SVGAGI. This CDR3 is 14 amino acids long. The ends lost 4 bases at V and 10 bases at J; junction bases unmatched: 10. The CDR3 reads CASSLSNRGREQFF. The CDR3 DNA is TGTGCCAGCAGTTTATCTAACAGGGGACGCGAGCAGTTCTTC.

This clone occurred once. The CDR3 DNA reads as TGTGCCAGCAGCCAACACAGGAGCTCTGGAAACACCATATATTTT. It codes for CASSQHRSSGNTIYF. The chain recombines TRBV11-2 with TRBJ1-3; D possibly corresponds to TRBD1 (5 bases). Germline V CDR1 and CDR2: SGHAT, FQNNGV. V was trimmed by 5 bases and J by 0 bases, leaving 11 bases between them. The CDR3 has 15 amino acids.

This sequence joins TRBV6-4 and TRBJ1-5; tentative D call: TRBD1 (6 bases). The germline CDR1 and CDR2 sequences are MRHNA and SNTAGT. Trimming pared 3 bases from V and 4 bases from J, leaving 7 bases between. CDR3 length: 13 residues. The CDR3 region is CASSDTGNQPQHF. CDR3 sequence (DNA): TGTGCCAGCAGTGATACAGGGAATCAGCCCCAGCATTTT.

This clone has only one observation. This sequence joins TRBV3-1 (or the pseudogene TRBV3-2) and TRBJ1-6; D is undetermined. V lost 2 bases and J 9 bases, leaving 11 bases between the germline ends. The CDR3 extends over 14 amino acids. Germline-derived CDR1 and CDR2 are LGHDT and YNNKEL (reference sequence). DNA of the CDR3: TGTGCCAGCAGCCAACCTAATCAGGCTTCACCCCTCCACTTT. Its protein product is CASSQPNQASPLHF.

This chain connects TRBV6-1 to TRBJ1-1; tentatively, D is TRBD1 (5 bases). The germline V gene has CDR1 MNHNS and CDR2 SASEGT. V lost 3 bases to trimming and J lost 4 bases, with 15 bases between them. This CDR3 is built from 15 residues. The DNA for the CDR3 is TGTGCCAGCAGTGAGGGGCCCGAGCATGGCACTGAAGCTTTCTTT. It translates to CASSEGPEHGTEAFF.

The gene calls are TRBV7-6 and TRBJ2-3, with 8 bases identical to TRBD2. Germline loops: CDR1 SGHVS, CDR2 FNYEAQ. The CDR3 length is 15 residues. V was pared by 8 bases and J by 6 bases, with 13 bases of the junction left unmatched. The CDR3 loop is CASRIGAGDSDTQYF. DNA of the CDR3: TGTGCCAGCCGGATCGGAGCGGGGGATTCTGATACGCAGTATTTT.

V usage is TRBV19 and J usage is TRBJ1-5; 10 bases fit TRBD1. V was pared by 6 bases and J by 0 bases, with 14 bases of the junction left unmatched. This CDR3 spans 19 amino acids. The germline V gene encodes CDR1 LNHDA and CDR2 SQIVND (reference sequence). The CDR3 protein is CASRPSGTGALDSNQPQHF. The CDR3 DNA reads as TGTGCCAGTAGACCGTCCGGGACAGGGGCTTTAGATAGCAATCAGCCCCAGCATTTT.

CDR3 protein: CASSSQSGLAYNEQFF. The CDR3 nucleotides are TGTGCCAGCAGTTCACAGTCCGGACTAGCCTACAATGAGCAGTTCTTC. The chain couples TRBV27 to TRBJ2-1, with 7 bases fitting TRBD2. CDR3 length equals 16 residues. CDR1 MNHEY and CDR2 SMNVEV come from the germline V gene (reference sequence). V lost 4 bases and J lost 2; bases outside the gene matches: 8.

The rearrangement links TRBV2 to TRBJ1-2; D not resolved. V was pared by 4 bases and J by 3 bases, with 12 bases between. This CDR3 comprises 14 residues. Per the germline V gene, CDR1 is SNHLY and CDR2 is FYNNEI. CDR3 nucleotide sequence: TGTGCCAGCAGTGGGGAGGGAGTGGACTATGGCTACACCTTC. Translation gives CASSGEGVDYGYTF.

The chain recombines TRBV4-3 with TRBJ1-1; no reliable D call. The CDR3 spans 17 residues. Deletions cut 2 bases from V and 0 bases from J, with 16 bases between. The germline CDR1 and CDR2 sequences are LGHNA and YSLEER. The CDR3 is CASSQITGGVLNTEAFF. The CDR3 DNA sequence: TGCGCCAGCAGCCAAATCACGGGCGGGGTCTTGAACACTGAAGCTTTCTTT.

The rearrangement links TRBV2 to TRBJ1-6; D is undetermined. With 6 bases removed from V and 8 bases from J, the gap between germline ends came to 17 bases. Germline V gene lookup returns CDR1 SNHLY and CDR2 FYNNEI. This CDR3 has 15 residues. The CDR3, as DNA: TGTGCCAGCAGCCTAGGAATAGGGAAAGATTCACCCCTCCACTTT. It yields the protein CASSLGIGKDSPLHF.